This TCR beta chain was retrieved from a study of cytomegalovirus exposure and HLA in healthy donors. PCR involved 60 Vbeta and 13 Jbeta primers. Sequencing was performed with immunoSEQ multiplex PCR; in TCRdb, only in-frame clones are kept and a portion is missing. This sample's table has under 95,000 clones. Germline CDR1 is MNHEY and CDR2 is SMNVEV (reference sequence). The CDR3 has 15 amino acids. The V end lost 8 bases, the J end lost 0 bases, and 17 bases lay between the germline ends. This rearrangement joins TRBV27 to TRBJ2-7; possible D gene TRBD1, 5 bases. Sequencing was done on a sample of PBMCs. The TCR sequence derives from a man between 18 and 35 years old in good health and CMV-seropositive. This CDR3 is CASRPLGQTSYEQYF. In nucleotides, the CDR3 is TGTGCCAGCCGCCCTTTAGGACAAACCTCCTACGAGCAGTACTTC.